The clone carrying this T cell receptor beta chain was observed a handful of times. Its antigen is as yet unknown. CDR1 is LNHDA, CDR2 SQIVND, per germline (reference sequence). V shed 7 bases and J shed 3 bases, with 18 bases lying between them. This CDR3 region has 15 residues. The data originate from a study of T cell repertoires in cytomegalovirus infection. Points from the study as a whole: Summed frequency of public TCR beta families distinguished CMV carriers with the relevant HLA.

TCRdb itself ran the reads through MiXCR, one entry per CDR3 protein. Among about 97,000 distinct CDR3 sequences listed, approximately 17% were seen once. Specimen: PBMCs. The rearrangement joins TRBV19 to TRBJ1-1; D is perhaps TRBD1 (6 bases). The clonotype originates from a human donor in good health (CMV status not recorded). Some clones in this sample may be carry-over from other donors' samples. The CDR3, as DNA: TGTGCCAGTAATTCGAGGGGGAATAAGGACACTGAAGCTTTCTTT. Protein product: CASNSRGNKDTEAFF.